These 5 T cell receptor beta chains were sequenced from one sample in a study of T cell changes during pregnancy in multiple sclerosis. Assay: immunoSEQ multiplex PCR; the TCRdb copy retains only in-frame clones and omits some. The sample includes tens of thousands of clones, 70% to 90% seen only once; the top ten take approximately 10%. Sequences were derived from CD8+ T cells from peripheral blood mononuclear cells, sampled in the third trimester of pregnancy. The receptors were gathered from a female donor with multiple sclerosis, enrolled in a pregnancy study.

This chain uses TRBV7-9 with TRBJ2-1; 8 bases are shared with TRBD2. The CDR3 runs 16 residues. The V segment lost 8 bases and the J segment 2 bases; nucleotides outside the gene matches: 11. Looked up from germline, CDR1 is SEHNR and CDR2 is FQNEAQ (reference sequence). In nucleotides, the CDR3 is TGTGCCAGCCTTGGTAGCGGGGCTACAGCCTACAATGAGCAGTTCTTC. It is translated as CASLGSGATAYNEQFF. Variable domain in full (rest from reference TRBV7-9 and TRBJ2-1): DTGVSQNPRHKITKRGQNVTFRCDPISEHNRLYWYRQTLGQGPEFLTYFQNEAQLEKSRLLSDRFSAERPKGSFSTLEIQRTEQGDSAMYLCASLGSGATAYNEQFFGPGTRLTVL.

CDR3 in DNA: TGTGCCAGCAGCCCGCGGGACGCCCTTATTGTCTACAATGAGCAGTTCTTC. The encoded protein is CASSPRDALIVYNEQFF. V gene TRBV7-8 combines with J gene TRBJ2-1; possibly TRBD2 for D (6 bases). Trimming left V 5 bases short and J 3 bases short, with 20 bases between. CDR1 is SGHVS and CDR2 is FQNEAQ in the germline V gene. This CDR3 is 17 amino acids long. The whole variable domain, filled in from reference TRBV7-8 and TRBJ2-1, reads GAGVSQSPRYKVAKRGQDVALRCDPISGHVSLFWYQQALGQGPEFLTYFQNEAQLDKSGLPSDRFFAERPEGSVSTLKIQRTQQEDSAVYLCASSPRDALIVYNEQFFGPGTRLTVL.

This sequence joins TRBV6-1 and TRBJ2-6; weak D call: TRBD2 (5 bases). Germline CDR1 is MNHNS and CDR2 is SASEGT. The germline V and J ends were trimmed by 3 bases and 2 bases, with 8 bases remaining between them. The CDR3 covers 15 residues. The CDR3 nucleotides read TGTGCCAGCAGTGAGACCGGGACTGGGGCCAACGTCCTGACTTTC. It codes for CASSETGTGANVLTF.

J is TRBJ1-4 and V is TRBV19; 7 bases are shared with TRBD1. Trimming took 3 bases from V and 6 from J; bases not matched to a gene: 4. The CDR3 consists of 14 residues. Germline V gives CDR1 LNHDA, CDR2 SQIVND (reference sequence). DNA of the CDR3: TGTGCCAGTAGTATCGCGACAGGGCATGAAAAACTGTTTTTT. The encoded protein is CASSIATGHEKLFF.

This rearrangement joins TRBV5-8 to TRBJ1-2, with 10 bases identical to TRBD1. Losses at the gene ends were 5 bases for V and 8 bases for J; bases not matched to a gene: 12. The CDR3 covers 15 residues. The germline V gene encodes CDR1 SGHTS and CDR2 YDEGEE. The CDR3 spells CASRLGTGELEGYTF. In DNA, the CDR3 is TGTGCCAGCAGGCTTGGGACAGGGGAATTGGAGGGCTACACCTTC.